These 8 T cell receptor beta chains came from one sample sequenced in a study of beta chain features in type 1 diabetes. Findings of the study overall: Moderately but significantly shorter TCRB CDR3s were found in Type 1 diabetes patients in all four CD4+ subsets.

Reverse transcribing all isolated RNA meant expressed TCRB transcripts were sequenced. TCRdb's table, derived via immunoSEQ multiplex PCR, lists solely in-frame clones and lacks some. The sample includes over 150,000 clones, 8% to 8.5% of them seen just once. Antigens of these TCRs are unknown. Sequencing was performed on central memory CD4+ T cells from blood. All receptors derive from a woman under 30 with type 1 diabetes.

The chain recombines TRBV29-1 with TRBJ1-1; weak D call: TRBD1 (5 bases). The CDR3 extends over 13 amino acids. The germline V gene encodes CDR1 SQVTM and CDR2 ANQGSEA. The V end lost 5 bases, the J end lost 8 bases, and 18 bases lay between the germline ends. The CDR3 region is CSVLITHRSEAFF. DNA for the CDR3: TGCAGCGTTCTTATTACCCACAGGTCCGAAGCTTTCTTT.

This clone was detected only a few times. The genes are TRBV5-1 and TRBJ2-5, with 10 bases identical to TRBD2. The trim removed 1 base at V and 5 bases at J, leaving 5 bases unmatched. The CDR3 contains 15 residues. Per the germline V gene, CDR1 is SGHRS and CDR2 is YFSETQ. Here the CDR3 DNA reads TGCGCCAGCAGCTTGTCTAGCGGGAGAGGCGAGACCCAGTACTTC. It translates to CASSLSSGRGETQYF.

The table lists this clone with many counts. The rearrangement joins TRBV18 to TRBJ1-5; the match to TRBD1 covers 7 bases. V shed 5 bases, J shed 3 bases, and the junction held 10 bases outside the gene matches. The CDR3 sequence is 16 residues long. CDR1 is KGHSH and CDR2 is LQKENI in the germline V gene. The CDR3 DNA follows: TGTGCCAGCTCATCCACAGGGGTCTCCTTCAATCAGCCCCAGCATTTT. Protein product: CASSSTGVSFNQPQHF.

Worth noting for this clone: Other DNA sequences in this specimen translate into the identical CDR3. CDR3 residues: CASSAGRLQPQHF. CDR3 nucleotides: TGTGCCAGCAGCGCGGGTCGGCTTCAGCCCCAGCATTTT. This chain links TRBV7-9 with TRBJ1-5; D is undetermined. The CDR3 is made up of 13 amino acids. Looked up from germline, CDR1 is SEHNR and CDR2 is FQNEAQ (reference sequence). V gave up 5 bases and J gave up 6 bases, with 11 bases separating them.

This clone turned up a few times. The chain employs TRBV7-8 and TRBJ1-2; D perhaps matches TRBD1 (6 bases). Germline CDR1 reads SGHVS; CDR2 reads FQNEAQ. The CDR3 covers 13 residues. Between the trimmed V and J ends, which lost 8 bases and 8 bases, there was a span of 18 bases. CDR3: CASAGGRTSGYTF. The CDR3 nucleotides are TGTGCCAGCGCGGGGGGGCGTACAAGCGGCTACACCTTC.

The chain combines TRBV2 with TRBJ1-5; 7 bases are a match to TRBD1. The CDR3 runs to 15 residues. Losses at the gene ends were 7 bases for V and 3 bases for J; bases not matched to a gene: 9. CDR1 is SNHLY, CDR2 FYNNEI, per germline. The CDR3 here is CASNNRDSYNQPQHF. In DNA form, the CDR3 reads TGTGCCAGCAATAACCGGGACAGCTACAATCAGCCCCAGCATTTT.

This rearrangement joins TRBV7-9 to TRBJ1-2, with D hard to call. The CDR3 contains 15 residues. The V end was cut by 1 base, the J end by 8 bases, with 17 bases between. Germline V gene data show CDR1 as SEHNR and CDR2 as FQNEAQ (reference sequence). The CDR3 nucleotides read TGTGCCAGCAGCTTAGAAATGGTCCCGGCGGTGGGCTACACCTTC. Residues: CASSLEMVPAVGYTF.

In this sample, this clone turned up a few times. The chain combines TRBV27 with TRBJ2-3, with TRBD2 as a possible D gene (5 bases). Trimming pared 2 bases from V and 3 bases from J, leaving 9 bases between. Germline lookup yields CDR1 MNHEY and CDR2 SMNVEV (reference sequence). The length of the CDR3 is 14 residues. Here the CDR3 reads CASSLERTTDTQYF. DNA for the CDR3: TGTGCCAGCAGTTTAGAGAGGACTACAGATACGCAGTATTTT.